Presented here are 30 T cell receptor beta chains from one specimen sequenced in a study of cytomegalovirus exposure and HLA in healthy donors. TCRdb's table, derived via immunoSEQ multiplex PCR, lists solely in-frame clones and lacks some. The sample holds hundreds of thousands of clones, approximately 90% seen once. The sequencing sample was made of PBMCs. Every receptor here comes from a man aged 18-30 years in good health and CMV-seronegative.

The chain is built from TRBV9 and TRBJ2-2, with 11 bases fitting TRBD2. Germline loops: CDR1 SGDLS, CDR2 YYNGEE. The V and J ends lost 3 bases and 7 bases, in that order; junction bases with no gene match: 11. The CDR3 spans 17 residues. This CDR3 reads CASSAQLAGEGGGELFF. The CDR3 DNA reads TGTGCCAGCAGCGCACAACTAGCGGGAGAGGGGGGCGGGGAGCTGTTTTTT.

CDR3 amino acids: CSARGNSNEQFF. CDR3 nucleotide sequence: TGCAGCGCCAGGGGGAACAGCAATGAGCAGTTCTTC. V usage is TRBV29-1 and J usage is TRBJ2-1, with 7 bases aligning to TRBD1. CDR1 is SQVTM and CDR2 is ANQGSEA in the germline V gene. V dropped 7 bases and J dropped 6; count of bases not matched to a gene: 6. The CDR3 is 12 amino acids.

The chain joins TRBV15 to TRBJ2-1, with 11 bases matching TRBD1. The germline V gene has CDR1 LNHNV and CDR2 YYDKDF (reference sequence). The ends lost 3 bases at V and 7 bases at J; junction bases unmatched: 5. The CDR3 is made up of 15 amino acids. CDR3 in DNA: TGTGCCACCAGCAGGCCCGGACAGGGGGCGAATGAGCAGTTCTTC. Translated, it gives CATSRPGQGANEQFF.

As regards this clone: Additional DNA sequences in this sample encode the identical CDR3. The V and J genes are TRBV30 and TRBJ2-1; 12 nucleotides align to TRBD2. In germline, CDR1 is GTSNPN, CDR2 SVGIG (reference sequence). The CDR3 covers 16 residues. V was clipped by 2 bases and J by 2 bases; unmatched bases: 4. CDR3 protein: CAWSSGLAGTYNEQFF. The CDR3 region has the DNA TGTGCCTGGAGTTCTGGACTAGCGGGAACCTACAATGAGCAGTTCTTC.

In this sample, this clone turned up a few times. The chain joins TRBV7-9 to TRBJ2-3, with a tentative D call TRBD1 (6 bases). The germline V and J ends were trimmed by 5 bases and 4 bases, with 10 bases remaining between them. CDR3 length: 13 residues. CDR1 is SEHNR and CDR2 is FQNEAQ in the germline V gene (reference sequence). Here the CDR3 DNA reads TGTGCCAGCAGCCCCAGGGGTCCAGATACGCAGTATTTT. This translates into CASSPRGPDTQYF.

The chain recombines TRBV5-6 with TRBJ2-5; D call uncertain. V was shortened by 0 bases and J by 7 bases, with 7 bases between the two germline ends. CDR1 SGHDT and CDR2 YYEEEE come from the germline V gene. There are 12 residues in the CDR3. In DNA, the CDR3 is TGTGCCAGCAGCTTGGGGTACGGGACCCAGTACTTC. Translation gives CASSLGYGTQYF.

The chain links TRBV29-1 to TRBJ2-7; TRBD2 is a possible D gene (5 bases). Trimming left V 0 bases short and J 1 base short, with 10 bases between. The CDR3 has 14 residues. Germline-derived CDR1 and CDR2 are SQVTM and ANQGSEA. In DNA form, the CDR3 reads TGCAGCGTTGAAGACGGACTGGCGTCCTACGAGCAGTACTTC. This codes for CSVEDGLASYEQYF.

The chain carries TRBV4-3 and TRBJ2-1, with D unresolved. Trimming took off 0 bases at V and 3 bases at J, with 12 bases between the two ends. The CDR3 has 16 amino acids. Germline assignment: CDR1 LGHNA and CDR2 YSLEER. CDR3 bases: TGCGCCAGCAGCCAAGATCCCGGTTTAATCTACAATGAGCAGTTCTTC. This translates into CASSQDPGLIYNEQFF.

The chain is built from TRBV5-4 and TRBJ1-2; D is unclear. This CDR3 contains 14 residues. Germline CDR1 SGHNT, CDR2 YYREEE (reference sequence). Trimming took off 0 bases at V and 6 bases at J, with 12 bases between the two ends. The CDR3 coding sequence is TGTGCCAGCAGCTTGGAGCACGGCGGCGATGGCTACACCTTC. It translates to CASSLEHGGDGYTF.

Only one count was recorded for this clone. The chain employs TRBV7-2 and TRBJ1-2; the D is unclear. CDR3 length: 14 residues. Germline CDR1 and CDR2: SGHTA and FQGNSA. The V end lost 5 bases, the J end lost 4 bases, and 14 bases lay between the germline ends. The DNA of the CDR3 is TGTGCCAGCAGCCCCCCCCGTTGGAGCTATGGCTACACCTTC. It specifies CASSPPRWSYGYTF. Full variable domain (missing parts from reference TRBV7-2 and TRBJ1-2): GAGVSQSPSNKVTEKGKDVELRCDPISGHTALYWYRQSLGQGLEFLIYFQGNSAPDKSGLPSDRFSAERTGGSVSTLTIQRTQQEDSAVYLCASSPPRWSYGYTFGSGTRLTVV.

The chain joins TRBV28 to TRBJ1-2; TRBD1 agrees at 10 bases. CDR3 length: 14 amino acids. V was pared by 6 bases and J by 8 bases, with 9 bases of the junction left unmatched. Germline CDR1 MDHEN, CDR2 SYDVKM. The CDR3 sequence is CASRAGTGASGYTF. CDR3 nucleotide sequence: TGTGCCAGCAGAGCTGGGACAGGGGCGAGCGGCTACACCTTC.

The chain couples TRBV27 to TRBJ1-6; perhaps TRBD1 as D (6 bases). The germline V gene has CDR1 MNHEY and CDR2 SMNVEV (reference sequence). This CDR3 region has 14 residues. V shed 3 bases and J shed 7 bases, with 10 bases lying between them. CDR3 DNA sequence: TGTGCCAGCAGTTTGAGTCAGGGGAATTCACCCCTCCACTTT. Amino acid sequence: CASSLSQGNSPLHF.

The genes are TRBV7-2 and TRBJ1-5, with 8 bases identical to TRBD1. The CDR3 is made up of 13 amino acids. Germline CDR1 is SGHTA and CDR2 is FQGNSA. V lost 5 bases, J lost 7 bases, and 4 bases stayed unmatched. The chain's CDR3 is CASSQGAKQPQHF. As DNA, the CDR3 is TGTGCCAGCAGCCAGGGGGCAAAGCAGCCCCAGCATTTT.

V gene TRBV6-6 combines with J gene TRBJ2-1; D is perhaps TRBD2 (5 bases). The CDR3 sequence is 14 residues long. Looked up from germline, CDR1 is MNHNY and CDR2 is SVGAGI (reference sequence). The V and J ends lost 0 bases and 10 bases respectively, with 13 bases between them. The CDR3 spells CASSYSEGLAEQFF. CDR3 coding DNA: TGTGCCAGCAGTTACTCGGAAGGGCTAGCAGAGCAGTTCTTC.

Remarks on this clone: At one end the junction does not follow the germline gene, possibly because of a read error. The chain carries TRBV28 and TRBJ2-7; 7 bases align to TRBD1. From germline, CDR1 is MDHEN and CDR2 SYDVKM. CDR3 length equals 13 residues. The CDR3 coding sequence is TGTGCGAGCCGGGACAGTGGATCCTCCGAGCAGTACTTC. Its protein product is CASRDSGSSEQYF.

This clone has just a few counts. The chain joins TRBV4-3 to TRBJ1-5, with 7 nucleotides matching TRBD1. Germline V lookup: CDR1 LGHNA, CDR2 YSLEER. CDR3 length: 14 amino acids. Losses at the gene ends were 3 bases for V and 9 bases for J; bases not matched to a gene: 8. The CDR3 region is CASSQVLGQRPQHF. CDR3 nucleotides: TGCGCCAGCAGCCAGGTGTTGGGACAGCGGCCCCAGCATTTT.

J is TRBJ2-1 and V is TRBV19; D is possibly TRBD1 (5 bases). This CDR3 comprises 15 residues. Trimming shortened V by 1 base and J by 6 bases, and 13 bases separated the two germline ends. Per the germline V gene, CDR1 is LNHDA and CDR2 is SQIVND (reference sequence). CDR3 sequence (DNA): TGTGCCAGTAGTATAGGCGCAGGGCTGGGCAATGAGCAGTTCTTC. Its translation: CASSIGAGLGNEQFF.

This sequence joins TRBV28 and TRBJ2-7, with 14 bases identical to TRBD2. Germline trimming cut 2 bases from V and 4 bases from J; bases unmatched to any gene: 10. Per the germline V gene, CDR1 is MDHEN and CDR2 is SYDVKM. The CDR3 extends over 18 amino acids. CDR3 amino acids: CASSLRLAGGPDAYEQYF. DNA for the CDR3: TGTGCCAGCAGTTTAAGACTAGCGGGAGGGCCAGACGCGTACGAGCAGTACTTC.

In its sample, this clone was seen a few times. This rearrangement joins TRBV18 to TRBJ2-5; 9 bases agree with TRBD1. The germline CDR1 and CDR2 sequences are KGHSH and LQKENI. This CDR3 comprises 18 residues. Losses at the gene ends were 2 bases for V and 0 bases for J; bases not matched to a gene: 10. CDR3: CASSPAFGTGINQETQYF. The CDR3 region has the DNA TGTGCCAGCTCACCAGCGTTTGGGACAGGGATCAACCAAGAGACCCAGTACTTC.

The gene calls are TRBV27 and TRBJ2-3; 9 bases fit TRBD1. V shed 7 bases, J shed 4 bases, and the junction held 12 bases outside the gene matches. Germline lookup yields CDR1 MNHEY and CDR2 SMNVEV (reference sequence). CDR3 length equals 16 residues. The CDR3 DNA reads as TGTGCCAGCAACTCCGGGACAGGGATAGTCTCAGATACGCAGTATTTT. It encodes CASNSGTGIVSDTQYF.

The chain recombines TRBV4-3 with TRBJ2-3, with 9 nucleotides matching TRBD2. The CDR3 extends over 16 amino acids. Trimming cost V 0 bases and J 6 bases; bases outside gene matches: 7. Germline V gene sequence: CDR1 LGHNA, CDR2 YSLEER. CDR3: CASSQDLAGVPDTQYF. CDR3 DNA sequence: TGCGCCAGCAGCCAAGATTTAGCGGGGGTCCCCGATACGCAGTATTTT.

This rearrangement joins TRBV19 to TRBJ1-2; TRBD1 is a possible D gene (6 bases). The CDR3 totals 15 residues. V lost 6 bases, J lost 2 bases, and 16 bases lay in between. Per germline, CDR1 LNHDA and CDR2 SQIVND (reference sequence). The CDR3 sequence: CASSPTGTWNYGYTF. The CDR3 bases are TGTGCCAGTAGCCCGACCGGGACATGGAACTATGGCTACACCTTC.

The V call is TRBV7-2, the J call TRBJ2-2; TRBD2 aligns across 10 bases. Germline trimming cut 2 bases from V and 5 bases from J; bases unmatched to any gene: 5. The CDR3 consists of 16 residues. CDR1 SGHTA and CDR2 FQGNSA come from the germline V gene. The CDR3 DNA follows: TGTGCCAGCAGCTTACCAGCGGGAGGGCTAACCGGGGAGCTGTTTTTT. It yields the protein CASSLPAGGLTGELFF. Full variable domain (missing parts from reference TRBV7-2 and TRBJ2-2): GAGVSQSPSNKVTEKGKDVELRCDPISGHTALYWYRQSLGQGLEFLIYFQGNSAPDKSGLPSDRFSAERTGGSVSTLTIQRTQQEDSAVYLCASSLPAGGLTGELFFGEGSRLTVL.

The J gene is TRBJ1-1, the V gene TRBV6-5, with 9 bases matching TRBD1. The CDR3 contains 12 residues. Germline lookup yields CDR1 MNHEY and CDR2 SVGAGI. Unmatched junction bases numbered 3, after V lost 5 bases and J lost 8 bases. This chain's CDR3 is CASSNRGPEAFF. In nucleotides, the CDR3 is TGTGCCAGCAGTAACAGGGGGCCAGAAGCTTTCTTT.

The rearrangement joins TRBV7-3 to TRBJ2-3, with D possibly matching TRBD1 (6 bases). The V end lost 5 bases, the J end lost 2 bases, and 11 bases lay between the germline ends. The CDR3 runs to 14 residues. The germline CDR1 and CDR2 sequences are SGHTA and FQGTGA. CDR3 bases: TGTGCCAGCAGCCAGACAGGAGCCACAGATACGCAGTATTTT. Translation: CASSQTGATDTQYF.

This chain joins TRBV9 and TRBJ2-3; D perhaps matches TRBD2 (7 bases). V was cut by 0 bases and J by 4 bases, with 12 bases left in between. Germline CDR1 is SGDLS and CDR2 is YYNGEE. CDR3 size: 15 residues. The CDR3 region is CASSVVGGPADTQYF. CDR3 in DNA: TGTGCCAGCAGCGTAGTGGGGGGGCCCGCAGATACGCAGTATTTT. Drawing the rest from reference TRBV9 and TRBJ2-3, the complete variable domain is DSGVTQTPKHLITATGQRVTLRCSPRSGDLSVYWYQQSLDQGLQFLIQYYNGEERAKGNILERFSAQQFPDLHSELNLSSLELGDSALYFCASSVVGGPADTQYFGPGTRLTVL.

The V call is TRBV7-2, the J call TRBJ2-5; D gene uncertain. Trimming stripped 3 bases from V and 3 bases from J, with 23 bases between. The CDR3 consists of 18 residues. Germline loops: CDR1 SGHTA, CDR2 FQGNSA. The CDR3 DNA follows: TGTGCCAGCAGCTTTAAGGTGTTCCTCGACACTCTTGAAGAGACCCAGTACTTC. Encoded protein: CASSFKVFLDTLEETQYF.

CDR3 loop: CASRLTGLGSPLHF. The CDR3 DNA is TGTGCCAGCAGACTGACAGGGCTAGGTTCACCCCTCCACTTT. The V gene is TRBV6-5, the J gene TRBJ1-6; TRBD1 matches 7 bases. The CDR3 consists of 14 residues. J gave up 9 bases and V 6 bases, and 8 bases lay outside the gene matches. Germline V gene data show CDR1 as MNHEY and CDR2 as SVGAGI.

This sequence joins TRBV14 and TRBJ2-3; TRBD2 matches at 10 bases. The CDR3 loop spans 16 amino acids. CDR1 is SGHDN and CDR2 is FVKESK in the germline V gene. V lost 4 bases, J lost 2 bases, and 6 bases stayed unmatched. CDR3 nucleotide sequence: TGTGCCAGCAGCCCGCGAGCGGGAGGGCCCACAGATACGCAGTATTTT. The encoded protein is CASSPRAGGPTDTQYF.

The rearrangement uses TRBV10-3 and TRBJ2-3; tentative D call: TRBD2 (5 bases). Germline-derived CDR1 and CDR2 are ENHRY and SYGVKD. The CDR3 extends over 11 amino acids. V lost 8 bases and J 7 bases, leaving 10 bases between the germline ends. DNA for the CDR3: TGTGCCATCTTACTAGAAAATACGCAGTATTTT. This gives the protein CAILLENTQYF.